Sequencing of this TCR beta chain was carried out in a study of T cell responses to AZD1222 COVID-19 vaccine. General study findings and limits: The sample set comprised mostly white British donors with more females, and clonal diversity was possibly underestimated. Only a handful of people who got AZD1222 tested seropositive at baseline. The repertoires were collected only after the peak T cell response.

Concerning this clone itself: The antigen remains unidentified.

Second-dose recipients at about 4 or about 12 weeks were treated as one pooled group. V gave up 0 bases and J gave up 6 bases; unmatched junction bases: 6. The CDR3 extends over 15 amino acids. Germline CDR1 reads SGHAT; CDR2 reads FQNNGV. The method was immunoSEQ multiplex PCR; TCRdb's version includes in-frame clones alone and lacks a portion of them. The sample carries some 60,000 clones, about 88% recorded once. The receptor's source is an adult who received the AZD1222 COVID-19 vaccine. The chain carries TRBV11-2 and TRBJ2-5; 8 bases are shared with TRBD2. This specimen was peripheral blood, taken 28 days after the second AZD1222 dose. The CDR3 coding sequence is TGTGCCAGCAGCTTAGAGCGGGGGGCCGCGAAGACCCAGTACTTC. It encodes CASSLERGAAKTQYF.